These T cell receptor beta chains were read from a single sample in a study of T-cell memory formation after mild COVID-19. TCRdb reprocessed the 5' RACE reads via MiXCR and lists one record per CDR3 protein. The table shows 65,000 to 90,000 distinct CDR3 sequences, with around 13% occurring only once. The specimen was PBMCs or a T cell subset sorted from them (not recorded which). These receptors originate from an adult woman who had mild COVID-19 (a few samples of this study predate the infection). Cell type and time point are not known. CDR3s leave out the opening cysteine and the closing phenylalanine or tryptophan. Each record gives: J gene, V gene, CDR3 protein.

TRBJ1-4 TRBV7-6 ASSLAGFATNEKLF
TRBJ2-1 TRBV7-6 ASSFYWSPPDNEQF
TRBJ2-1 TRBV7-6 ASSLAWLADRYNEQF
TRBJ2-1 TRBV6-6 ASSYAEGLSCYNEQF
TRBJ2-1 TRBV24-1 ATSETSGDEQF
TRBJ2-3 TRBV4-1 ASSRGLAGDTDTQY
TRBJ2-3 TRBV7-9 ASSPPSLSTDTQY
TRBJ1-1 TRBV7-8 ASSLAEGAGTEAF
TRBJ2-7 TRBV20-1 SARVGLAGLPYEQY
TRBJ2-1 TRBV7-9 ASSLIAGQEQF
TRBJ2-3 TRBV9 ASSVSGGTDTQY
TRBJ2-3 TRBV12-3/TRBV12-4 ASSFNVGPVGSTDTQY
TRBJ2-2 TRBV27 ASSYTSGTSFLGELF
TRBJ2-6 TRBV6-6 ASSHGESGANVLT